The 2 T cell receptor beta chains reported below all come from one sample, sequenced in a study of shared clonotypes between healthy human individuals. This table comes from immunoSEQ multiplex PCR, and its TCRdb copy is limited to in-frame clones, with some not included. The table records 2 million or so clones, 85% to 95% of them present only once. The naive CD8 fraction comprised CD45RO-negative cells positively selected for CCR7 and excluded terminally differentiated effector memory CD45RA+ cells. The sample was naive CD8+ T cells sorted from blood. The source is a young man in good health.

The chain carries TRBV27 and TRBJ2-1; D is unclear. Germline V gene lookup returns CDR1 MNHEY and CDR2 SMNVEV (reference sequence). CDR3 size: 13 residues. The V gene lost 5 bases and the J gene lost 0 bases, with 5 bases spanning the gap. The CDR3: CASSVYSYNEQFF. Written as DNA, the CDR3 is TGTGCCAGCAGTGTATACTCCTACAATGAGCAGTTCTTC.

V and J are TRBV9 and TRBJ2-5; possible D gene TRBD2, 6 bases. The CDR3 extends over 15 amino acids. Trimming cost V 0 bases and J 5 bases, with 14 bases left between them. CDR1 is SGDLS, CDR2 YYNGEE, per germline. CDR3 region: CASSVAGGAGETQYF. DNA of the CDR3: TGTGCCAGCAGCGTAGCAGGCGGGGCAGGGGAGACCCAGTACTTC. Full variable domain (missing parts from reference TRBV9 and TRBJ2-5): DSGVTQTPKHLITATGQRVTLRCSPRSGDLSVYWYQQSLDQGLQFLIQYYNGEERAKGNILERFSAQQFPDLHSELNLSSLELGDSALYFCASSVAGGAGETQYFGPGTRLLVL.